This T cell receptor beta chain comes out of a study of blood T cell repertoires in COVID-19. Assay used: immunoSEQ multiplex PCR; TCRdb lists only in-frame clones, some missing. The sample holds 250,000 or so clones, around 81% seen once. CDR1 and CDR2 from the germline V gene are MNHNY and SVGAGI (reference sequence). Between the trimmed V and J ends, which lost 0 bases and 2 bases, there was a span of 6 bases. CDR3 length: 14 residues. The V call is TRBV6-6, the J call TRBJ2-3, with D unresolved. This clonotype originated in a woman aged 55-70 years with active or convalescent COVID-19. Material: peripheral blood. CDR3 sequence (DNA): TGTGCCAGCAGTTACTCCGGTACCACAGATACGCAGTATTTT. It specifies CASSYSGTTDTQYF.